This entry lists 30 T cell receptor beta chains sequenced from one sample in a study of T-cell memory formation after mild COVID-19. A single record per CDR3 protein comes from TCRdb applying MiXCR to the 5' RACE reads. Seen here are a few hundred thousand distinct CDR3 sequences, 15% to 20% observed once, and the top ten hold 20% to 25%. The sequencing input was PBMCs or a T cell subset sorted from them (not recorded which). The receptor source for this set is a man aged 18 to 29 who had mild COVID-19 (a few samples of this study predate the infection). Cell type and time point are not known.

This clonotype was recorded a few times. V gene TRBV7-2 combines with J gene TRBJ2-7; 10 bases map to TRBD2. The CDR3 extends over 14 amino acids. Trimming cost V 2 bases and J 9 bases; bases outside gene matches: 7. Germline V gene data show CDR1 as SGHTA and CDR2 as FQGNSA. DNA of the CDR3: TGTGCCAGCAGCTTAAGAGCGGGGGGGCCGCGGCAGTACTTC. This gives the protein CASSLRAGGPRQYF.

V gene TRBV24-1 combines with J gene TRBJ2-3; D remains ambiguous. CDR1 and CDR2 (germline): KGHDR, SFDVKD. The V end was cut by 0 bases, the J end by 2 bases, with 2 bases between. This CDR3 has 13 residues. CDR3 coding DNA: TGTGCCACCAGTGATTTGATCACAGATACGCAGTATTTT. It translates to CATSDLITDTQYF.

V gene TRBV28 combines with J gene TRBJ1-2; TRBD1 agrees at 8 bases. CDR1 is MDHEN and CDR2 is SYDVKM in the germline V gene. The CDR3 loop spans 15 amino acids. V was clipped by 4 bases and J by 3 bases; unmatched bases: 7. CDR3 region: CASSSTQDRDYGYTF. For the CDR3, the DNA is TGTGCCAGCAGTTCCACCCAGGACAGGGACTATGGCTACACCTTC.

There are a few counts of this clonotype. The CDR3 DNA reads as TGTGCCAGCAGCTATCTCGGGCGTGAGCAGTTCTTC. Protein product: CASSYLGREQFF. This rearrangement joins TRBV7-9 to TRBJ2-1; D remains unclear. V lost 4 bases and J lost 9, with 10 bases in between. CDR3 length equals 12 residues. In germline, CDR1 is SEHNR, CDR2 FQNEAQ (reference sequence).

This clonotype showed up just once. The chain recombines TRBV10-3 with TRBJ1-4, with a possible D match to TRBD1 (6 bases). Trimming cost V 1 base and J 4 bases, with 16 bases left between them. Germline-derived CDR1 and CDR2 are ENHRY and SYGVKD. This CDR3 has 17 residues. The CDR3 nucleotides are TGTGCCATCAGTGAGTGGGACACTGGATGGGGTAATGAAAAACTGTTTTTT. It is translated as CAISEWDTGWGNEKLFF.

This chain uses TRBV28 with TRBJ1-1; D remains unclear. There are 14 residues in the CDR3. The germline gives CDR1 MDHEN, CDR2 SYDVKM. V shed 4 bases and J shed 4 bases, with 13 bases lying between them. The CDR3 DNA reads as TGTGCCAGCAGTTCCCTTGAGGGTACCACTGAAGCTTTCTTT. It yields the protein CASSSLEGTTEAFF.

There are a few counts of this clonotype. The chain employs TRBV11-2 and TRBJ2-1; unclear D gene. Germline lookup yields CDR1 SGHAT and CDR2 FQNNGV. Trimming removed 3 bases from V and 11 bases from J, with 8 bases in between. This CDR3 has 11 residues. Here the CDR3 DNA reads TGTGCCAGCAGCTTTCTGTCGAAGCAGTTCTTC. Protein: CASSFLSKQFF.

The chain employs TRBV5-1 and TRBJ1-2; D gene unclear. The CDR3 consists of 14 residues. The V end lost 5 bases, the J end lost 4 bases, and 15 bases lay between the germline ends. Germline V gene sequence: CDR1 SGHRS, CDR2 YFSETQ. CDR3 DNA sequence: TGCGCCAGCAGTGTATCAGCGGTTCGCTATGGCTACACCTTC. This translates into CASSVSAVRYGYTF.

The chain joins TRBV7-6 to TRBJ2-1; 8 bases agree with TRBD2. J lost 5 bases, V lost 5 bases, and 17 bases had no gene match. CDR3 length equals 18 residues. Germline values: CDR1 SGHVS, CDR2 FNYEAQ. This CDR3 reads CASSQSAGLAGPHNEQFF. In nucleotides, the CDR3 is TGTGCCAGCAGCCAAAGCGCGGGGCTAGCGGGCCCCCACAATGAGCAGTTCTTC.

The chain has TRBV12-3 or TRBV12-4 and TRBJ1-1, with D unresolved. V lost 1 base, J lost 4 bases, and 10 bases lay in between. This CDR3 has 14 amino acids. The CDR3 nucleotides are TGTGCCAGCAGTTTAGAGGTCCCGGGCACTGAAGCTTTCTTT. It yields the protein CASSLEVPGTEAFF.

The V call is TRBV7-2, the J call TRBJ2-3; D gene unclear. The V end was cut by 5 bases, the J end by 1 base, with 10 bases between. Germline-derived CDR1 and CDR2 are SGHTA and FQGNSA. This CDR3 spans 14 amino acids. In nucleotides, the CDR3 is TGTGCCAGCAGCAACGCCCAGGGCACAGATACGCAGTATTTT. The encoded protein is CASSNAQGTDTQYF. Full variable domain (missing parts from reference TRBV7-2 and TRBJ2-3): GAGVSQSPSNKVTEKGKDVELRCDPISGHTALYWYRQSLGQGLEFLIYFQGNSAPDKSGLPSDRFSAERTGGSVSTLTIQRTQQEDSAVYLCASSNAQGTDTQYFGPGTRLTVL.

The V call is TRBV29-1, the J call TRBJ2-5, with TRBD1 identical over 7 bases. V lost 4 bases to trimming and J lost 0 bases; unmatched junction nucleotides: 2. CDR3 size: 13 residues. Germline V gene lookup returns CDR1 SQVTM and CDR2 ANQGSEA. The CDR3 loop is CSVAGTDQETQYF. The CDR3 DNA is TGCAGCGTTGCCGGGACAGACCAAGAGACCCAGTACTTC.

The sample holds one count of this clonotype. V and J are TRBV5-1 and TRBJ2-3, with TRBD2 as a possible D gene (5 bases). The germline CDR1 and CDR2 sequences are SGHRS and YFSETQ. The germline V and J ends were trimmed by 0 bases and 3 bases, with 17 bases remaining between them. This CDR3 is built from 17 residues. DNA of the CDR3: TGCGCCAGCAGCTTGGCCCGAGCGGACCTCAGGACAGATACGCAGTATTTT. Amino acid sequence: CASSLARADLRTDTQYF.

The chain employs TRBV12-3 or TRBV12-4 and TRBJ1-1; D call uncertain. Trimming pared 2 bases from V and 13 bases from J, leaving 17 bases between. CDR3 length: 13 amino acids. The CDR3 nucleotides read TGTGCCAGCAGTTTATACGGCGGCGGTGGGGTTTTCTTT. It yields the protein CASSLYGGGGVFF.

The rearrangement uses TRBV29-1 and TRBJ1-1; perhaps TRBD1 as D (5 bases). The length of the CDR3 is 12 residues. Looked up from germline, CDR1 is SQVTM and CDR2 is ANQGSEA. The V end was cut by 5 bases, the J end by 10 bases, with 17 bases between. The CDR3 nucleotides are TGCAGCGTTAAGGGGCTTTGGCTCCCAGCTTTCTTT. Amino acids: CSVKGLWLPAFF.

The chain is built from TRBV29-1 and TRBJ2-7; a weak D match, TRBD2 (6 bases). Germline CDR1 reads SQVTM; CDR2 reads ANQGSEA. V gave up 2 bases and J gave up 1 base, with 18 bases separating them. The CDR3 contains 16 residues. This chain's CDR3 is CSVELGGSTKSYEQYF. DNA for the CDR3: TGCAGCGTTGAATTGGGAGGATCCACCAAATCCTACGAGCAGTACTTC.

This clonotype was seen a handful of times. The V call is TRBV20-1, the J call TRBJ2-3, with D possibly TRBD2 on 6 matching bases. From germline, CDR1 is DFQATT and CDR2 SNEGSKA (reference sequence). With 0 bases removed from V and 2 bases from J, the gap between germline ends came to 9 bases. This CDR3 has 14 amino acids. This chain's CDR3 is CSARDGGLTDTQYF. The CDR3 bases are TGCAGTGCTAGAGATGGGGGACTCACAGATACGCAGTATTTT.

There are a few counts of this clonotype. The chain uses TRBV20-1 and TRBJ2-3, with 10 bases aligning to TRBD2. The length of the CDR3 is 14 residues. V was pared by 6 bases and J by 6 bases, with 9 bases of the junction left unmatched. Per the germline V gene, CDR1 is DFQATT and CDR2 is SNEGSKA (reference sequence). The CDR3 here is CSATSGGASDTQYF. The CDR3 DNA reads TGCAGTGCCACCAGCGGGGGGGCGAGTGATACGCAGTATTTT.

The genes are TRBV9 and TRBJ2-1; 9 bases fit TRBD1. The CDR3 spans 15 residues. The V gene end was trimmed by 3 bases and the J gene end by 12 bases; junction bases not matched to a gene: 13. From germline, CDR1 is SGDLS and CDR2 YYNGEE. CDR3 sequence reads: CASSARDRAPLVQFF. CDR3 in DNA: TGTGCCAGCAGCGCCAGGGACAGGGCCCCCCTAGTGCAGTTCTTC.

This clonotype was detected many times. This chain connects TRBV10-3 to TRBJ1-5, with D perhaps matching TRBD1 (5 bases). V lost 5 bases and J lost 6, with 14 bases in between. The CDR3 length is 14 residues. Germline CDR1 and CDR2: ENHRY and SYGVKD. CDR3 DNA sequence: TGTGCCATCAGTCAGGGAGCTACCGGTCAGCCCCAGCATTTT. It specifies CAISQGATGQPQHF.

This clonotype was counted a few times. The chain employs TRBV29-1 and TRBJ1-4, with D maybe TRBD1 (6 bases). The CDR3 length is 14 residues. The V and J ends lost 0 bases and 12 bases respectively, with 17 bases between them. The V gene's germline CDR1 is SQVTM and CDR2 ANQGSEA. In DNA, the CDR3 is TGCAGCGTTGAAGATCTGGACAGTGGTATTCAACTGTTTTTT. It codes for CSVEDLDSGIQLFF. Together with reference TRBV29-1 and TRBJ1-4, the CDR3 gives the full variable domain: SAVISQKPSRDICQRGTSLTIQCQVDSQVTMMFWYRQQPGQSLTLIATANQGSEATYESGFVIDKFPISRPNLTFSTLTVSNMSPEDSSIYLCSVEDLDSGIQLFFGSGTQLSVL.

This clonotype has more than one count but fewer than ten. This sequence joins TRBV7-2 and TRBJ1-1, with D unclear. With 1 base removed from V and 7 bases from J, the gap between germline ends came to 13 bases. Germline CDR1 SGHTA, CDR2 FQGNSA. The CDR3 extends over 14 amino acids. As DNA, the CDR3 is TGTGCCAGCAGCTTAGATAGTGGATCTTTTGAAGCTTTCTTT. Its protein is CASSLDSGSFEAFF.

This rearrangement joins TRBV20-1 to TRBJ2-1; D not resolved. This CDR3 spans 11 amino acids. CDR1 DFQATT and CDR2 SNEGSKA come from the germline V gene (reference sequence). V dropped 6 bases and J dropped 15 bases, with 18 bases sitting between them. The CDR3 protein is CSARLDSVGFF. CDR3 bases: TGCAGTGCAAGATTAGATTCCGTTGGGTTCTTC.

This clonotype showed up just a few times. The chain couples TRBV27 to TRBJ2-1; 8 nucleotides align to TRBD1. J gave up 12 bases and V 5 bases, and 12 bases lay outside the gene matches. Looked up from germline, CDR1 is MNHEY and CDR2 is SMNVEV (reference sequence). This CDR3 spans 14 amino acids. CDR3 sequence (DNA): TGTGCCAGCAGTGGCACCCCTCAGGGGGCAAGGCAGTTCTTC. It codes for CASSGTPQGARQFF.

This clonotype was observed a handful of times. The chain links TRBV24-1 to TRBJ2-5; 7 positions match TRBD1. Germline CDR1 reads KGHDR; CDR2 reads SFDVKD. Trimming cost V 6 bases and J 3 bases; bases outside gene matches: 3. The CDR3 sequence is 13 residues long. CDR3: CATSFGTEETQYF. For the CDR3, the DNA is TGTGCCACCAGTTTCGGGACAGAAGAGACCCAGTACTTC.

This clonotype showed up just a few times. This sequence joins TRBV7-2 and TRBJ1-5; TRBD1 might be the D (6 bases). The CDR3 is 14 residues long. Trimming stripped 4 bases from V and 5 bases from J, with 12 bases between. In germline, CDR1 is SGHTA, CDR2 FQGNSA. The CDR3 loop reads CASSSLQGHQPQHF. CDR3 bases: TGTGCCAGCAGCTCCCTACAGGGTCATCAGCCCCAGCATTTT.

This chain connects TRBV20-1 to TRBJ2-7, with TRBD2 as a possible D gene (6 bases). CDR3 length: 15 residues. Germline CDR1 reads DFQATT; CDR2 reads SNEGSKA (reference sequence). V was trimmed by 0 bases and J by 6 bases, leaving 18 bases between them. The CDR3 nucleotides are TGCAGTGCTAGAGATATAGTGGGGGGAGGACTCGAGCAGTACTTC. It specifies CSARDIVGGGLEQYF.

CDR3 in amino acids: CASSLPAGNYYNSPLHF. The CDR3 DNA is TGTGCCAGCAGCTTGCCGGCGGGGAACTACTATAATTCACCCCTCCACTTT. The rearrangement joins TRBV5-5 to TRBJ1-6; D not certain. The germline gives CDR1 SGHKS, CDR2 YYEKEE (reference sequence). V shed 1 base and J shed 3 bases, with 14 bases lying between them. This CDR3 contains 17 residues.

This clonotype was recorded at least ten times. The CDR3 nucleotides read TGTGCCAGCAGCTCCGGCCCGGGACTAGGGTCCTACAATGAGCAGTTCTTC. Its translation is CASSSGPGLGSYNEQFF. The genes are TRBV11-2 and TRBJ2-1, with 8 bases aligning to TRBD2. Germline lookup yields CDR1 SGHAT and CDR2 FQNNGV. V lost 4 bases to trimming and J lost 1 base; unmatched junction nucleotides: 9. The CDR3 spans 17 residues.

The rearrangement uses TRBV15 and TRBJ1-5; D possibly corresponds to TRBD1 (5 bases). This CDR3 has 15 residues. From germline, CDR1 is LNHNV and CDR2 YYDKDF (reference sequence). V gave up 0 bases and J gave up 7 bases, with 13 bases separating them. The CDR3 spells CATSRDLGERQPQHF. DNA for the CDR3: TGTGCCACCAGCAGAGATCTAGGGGAGCGGCAGCCCCAGCATTTT. Combining the CDR3 with reference TRBV15 and TRBJ1-5 gives the whole variable domain DAMVIQNPRYQVTQFGKPVTLSCSQTLNHNVMYWYQQKSSQAPKLLFHYYDKDFNNEADTPDNFQSRRPNTSFCFLDIRSPGLGDTAMYLCATSRDLGERQPQHFGDGTRLSIL.